This T cell receptor (beta chain) emerged from a study of blood T cell repertoires in COVID-19. In the original workflow: Estimated nucleated cell counts came from reference gene primer amplification. Sequenced by immunoSEQ multiplex PCR; TCRdb stores in-frame clones only, minus some. The V and J calls and clone size come from that table; D and trimming were worked out from the DNA. The table records under 250,000 clones, just under 85% of them present only once. Enrolled through a virtual design, the participants were between roughly 18 and 95 years of age and came from fewer than 30 US areas. Assignments of participants to cohorts depended upon their own reported clinical history. The germline V gene has CDR1 KGHSH and CDR2 LQKENI. V shed 5 bases and J 0 bases; nucleotides not matched to a gene: 4. The CDR3 is 16 amino acids.

This receptor was obtained from a middle-aged woman with acute COVID-19. The source material was PBMCs or T cells enriched from blood (not recorded which). The chain employs TRBV18 and TRBJ2-6; 7 bases agree with TRBD1. The CDR3 region is CASSATGSSGANVLTF. DNA for the CDR3: TGTGCCAGCTCAGCGACAGGGAGCTCTGGGGCCAACGTCCTGACTTTC.